One and the same sample provided the 10 T cell receptor beta chains below, sequenced in a study of blood T cells in healthy people across ages. A sample-barcoded 5' primer and a J-beta primer mix were used in a second PCR of about 7 to 11 cycles. TCRdb called the 5' RACE reads again in MiXCR, with one record for every CDR3 protein. The sample has 600,000 or so distinct CDR3 sequences, approximately 30% seen once; the top ten hold 15% to 18%. Sequencing was performed on blood. These receptors were taken from a woman aged 80 or older in good health.

This clonotype was detected ten times or more. The V call is TRBV18, the J call TRBJ1-5; tentative D call: TRBD1 (5 bases). V dropped 0 bases and J dropped 8 bases, with 14 bases sitting between them. Germline CDR1 KGHSH, CDR2 LQKENI. The CDR3 runs to 15 residues. The CDR3 region is CASSPPGGDQKPQHF. As DNA, the CDR3 is TGTGCCAGCTCACCACCGGGGGGGGACCAAAAGCCCCAGCATTTT.

This chain links TRBV5-1 with TRBJ2-7; 8 positions match TRBD1. The trim removed 1 base at V and 3 bases at J, leaving 3 bases unmatched. The CDR3 runs 14 residues. The V gene's germline CDR1 is SGHRS and CDR2 YFSETQ. CDR3 amino acids: CASSLTTGGYEQYF. The CDR3 coding sequence is TGCGCCAGCAGCTTGACCACAGGGGGCTACGAGCAGTACTTC.

A note on this clonotype: A read error is possible here, since a much larger clone lies one base away. This rearrangement joins TRBV25-1 to TRBJ2-1; a weak D match, TRBD1 (5 bases). Germline values: CDR1 MGHDK, CDR2 SYGVNS. With 8 bases removed from V and 10 bases from J, the gap between germline ends came to 15 bases. CDR3 length: 12 amino acids. The DNA for the CDR3 is TGTGCCAGCTCCGGACAAAGGTACGAGCAGTTCTTC. Residues: CASSGQRYEQFF.

J is TRBJ2-3 and V is TRBV29-1; TRBD2 is a possible D gene (6 bases). The CDR3 has 16 residues. Trimming removed 1 base at V and 1 base at J, with 15 bases between. The V gene's germline CDR1 is SQVTM and CDR2 ANQGSEA. For the CDR3, the DNA is TGCAGCGTTGAAGCATGGTCGGGAGAAGGCACAGATACGCAGTATTTT. Translation: CSVEAWSGEGTDTQYF.

V is TRBV28 and J is TRBJ2-3; no clear D. The V gene's germline CDR1 is MDHEN and CDR2 SYDVKM. Trimming removed 10 bases at V and 4 bases at J, with 9 bases between. CDR3 length: 11 residues. The CDR3 nucleotides read TGTGCCATTTCCGGTGCAGATACGCAGTATTTT. It translates to CAISGADTQYF.

This clonotype appeared many times. V gene TRBV7-2 combines with J gene TRBJ1-1; 8 bases are shared with TRBD1. The length of the CDR3 is 14 residues. Trimming removed 3 bases from V and 5 bases from J; junction bases left unmatched: 5. Germline V gene data show CDR1 as SGHTA and CDR2 as FQGNSA. The CDR3 nucleotides are TGTGCCAGCAGCTTTTTACAGGGGGGTACTGAAGCTTTCTTT. It encodes CASSFLQGGTEAFF. The variable domain in full, completed from reference TRBV7-2 and TRBJ1-1, reads GAGVSQSPSNKVTEKGKDVELRCDPISGHTALYWYRQSLGQGLEFLIYFQGNSAPDKSGLPSDRFSAERTGGSVSTLTIQRTQQEDSAVYLCASSFLQGGTEAFFGQGTRLTVV.

This clonotype showed up many times. Compared with germline, one end of the junction differs, possibly owing to a read error. CDR3 residues: CASSLVRGSEQYF. CDR3 DNA: TGCGCCAGCAGCTTGGTCCGGGGCTCTGAGCAGTACTTC. The chain carries TRBV7-2 and TRBJ2-7, with D possibly called TRBD1 or TRBD2 (5 bases each). This CDR3 is 13 amino acids long. Germline CDR1 is SGHTA and CDR2 is FQGNSA.

Turning to this clonotype: This CDR3 is missing its conserved last phenylalanine or tryptophan, likely due to a read error. The chain employs TRBV2 and TRBJ2-2; weak D call: TRBD2 (6 bases). Trimming shortened V by 7 bases and J by 4 bases, and 16 bases separated the two germline ends. The CDR3 totals 15 residues. The germline V gene has CDR1 SNHLY and CDR2 FYNNEI. The CDR3 coding sequence is TGTGCCAGCAAGATCCAGGAGGGGATCACCGGGGAGCTGTTTTGT. Its translation is CASKIQEGITGELFC.

This chain links TRBV30 with TRBJ1-5; 7 bases agree with TRBD1. The CDR3 is made up of 14 amino acids. Germline CDR1 reads GTSNPN; CDR2 reads SVGIG (reference sequence). Germline trimming cut 3 bases from V and 5 bases from J; bases unmatched to any gene: 7. This CDR3 reads CAWRGDSGDQPQHF. The CDR3 DNA reads TGTGCCTGGAGGGGGGACAGTGGGGATCAGCCCCAGCATTTT.

As regards this clonotype: A much larger clone differs by one base, so this may be a read error. The J gene is TRBJ2-6, the V gene TRBV5-6; possible D gene TRBD1, 6 bases. The CDR3 sequence is 16 residues long. Looked up from germline, CDR1 is SGHDT and CDR2 is YYEEEE. V was cut by 5 bases and J by 1 base, with 13 bases left in between. CDR3 nucleotide sequence: TGTGCCAGCAGTCAAACAGGGTCGTCTGGGGCCAACGTCCTGACTTTC. It translates to CASSQTGSSGANVLTF.